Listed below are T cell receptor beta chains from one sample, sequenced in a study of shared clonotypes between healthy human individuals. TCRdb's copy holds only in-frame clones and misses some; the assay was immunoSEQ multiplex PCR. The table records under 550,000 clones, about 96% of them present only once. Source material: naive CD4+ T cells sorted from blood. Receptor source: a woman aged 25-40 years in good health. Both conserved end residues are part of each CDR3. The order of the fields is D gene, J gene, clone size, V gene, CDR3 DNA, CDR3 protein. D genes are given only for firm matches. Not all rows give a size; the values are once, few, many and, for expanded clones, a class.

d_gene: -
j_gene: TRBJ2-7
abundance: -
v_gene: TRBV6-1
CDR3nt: TGTGCCAGCAGTGAAGGCCGAGGTTGGCAGAACTCCTACGAGCAGTACTTC
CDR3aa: CASSEGRGWQNSYEQYF

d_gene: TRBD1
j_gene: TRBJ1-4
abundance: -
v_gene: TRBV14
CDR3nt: TGTGCCAGCAGCCGGGACAGGGGAACTAATGAAAAACTGTTTTTT
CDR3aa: CASSRDRGTNEKLFF

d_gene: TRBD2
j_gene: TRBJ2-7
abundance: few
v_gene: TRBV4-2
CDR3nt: TGTGCCAGCAGCCAAGAGTCCGCGGGAGGGCACGAGCAGTACTTC
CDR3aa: CASSQESAGGHEQYF

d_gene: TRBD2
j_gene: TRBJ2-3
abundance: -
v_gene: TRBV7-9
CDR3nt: TGTGCCAGCAGCTCCTGGGGACTAGCGGGGACCACAGATACGCAGTATTTT
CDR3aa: CASSSWGLAGTTDTQYF

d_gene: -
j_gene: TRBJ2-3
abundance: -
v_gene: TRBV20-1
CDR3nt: TGCAGTGCTAAACGGGGAGATACGCAGTATTTT
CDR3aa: CSAKRGDTQYF

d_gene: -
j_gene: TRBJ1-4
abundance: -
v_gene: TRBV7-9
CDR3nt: TGTGCCAGCAGCTTAGCCCGGGGGCGCCATGAAAAACTGTTTTTT
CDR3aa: CASSLARGRHEKLFF

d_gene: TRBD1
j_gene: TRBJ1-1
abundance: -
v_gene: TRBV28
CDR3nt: TGTGCCAGCAGGAAATTACCGGGACAGGGGGCTTTTGAAGCTTTCTTT
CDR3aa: CASRKLPGQGAFEAFF

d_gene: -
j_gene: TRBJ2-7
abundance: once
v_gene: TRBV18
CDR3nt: TGTGCCAGCTCACCAGAGACCTTTGACGAGCAGTACTTC
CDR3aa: CASSPETFDEQYF

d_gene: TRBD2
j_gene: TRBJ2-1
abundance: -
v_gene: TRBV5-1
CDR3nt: TGCGCCAGCAGCTTGACCCCTAGCGGGATTTACAATGAGCAGTTCTTC
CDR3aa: CASSLTPSGIYNEQFF

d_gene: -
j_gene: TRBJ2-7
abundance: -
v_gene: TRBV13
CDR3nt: TGTGCCAGCAGCTTAACAAACCGGGGAGACAACTACGAGCAGTACTTC
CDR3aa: CASSLTNRGDNYEQYF

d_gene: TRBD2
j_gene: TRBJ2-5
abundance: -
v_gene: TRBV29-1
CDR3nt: TGCAGCGTTCGGGGTAGCGGGAGGCCCCAAGAGACCCAGTACTTC
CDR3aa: CSVRGSGRPQETQYF

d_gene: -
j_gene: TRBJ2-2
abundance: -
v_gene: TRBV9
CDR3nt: TGTGCCAGCAGCCCGCGGCACCCCAGCTCGGACACCGGGGAGCTGTTTTTT
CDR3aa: CASSPRHPSSDTGELFF

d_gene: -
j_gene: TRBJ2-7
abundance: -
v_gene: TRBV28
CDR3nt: TGTGCCAGCAGTGACTATGTGCAGTACTTC
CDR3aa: CASSDYVQYF

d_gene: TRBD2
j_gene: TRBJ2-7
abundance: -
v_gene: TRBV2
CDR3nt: TGTGCCAGCAGCCTAGCGGGAGGGCCCGTGGGTGAGCAGTACTTC
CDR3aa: CASSLAGGPVGEQYF

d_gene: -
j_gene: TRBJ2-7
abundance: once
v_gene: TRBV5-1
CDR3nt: TGCGCCAGCAGCTTGTCGCCCGGGACGGGGAGCTCCTACGAGCAGTACTTC
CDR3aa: CASSLSPGTGSSYEQYF

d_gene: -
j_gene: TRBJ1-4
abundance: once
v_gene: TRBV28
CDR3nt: TGTGCCAGCAGTTTAAGGGAGGACAAACTGTTTTTT
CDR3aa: CASSLREDKLFF

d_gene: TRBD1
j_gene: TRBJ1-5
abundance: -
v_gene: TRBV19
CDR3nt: TGTGCCAGTAGTATAAGGCAGGGGGGCAATCAGCCCCAGCATTTT
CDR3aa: CASSIRQGGNQPQHF

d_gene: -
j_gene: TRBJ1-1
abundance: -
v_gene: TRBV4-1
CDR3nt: TGCGCCAGCAGCCAAGTACCCTACACTGAAGCTTTCTTT
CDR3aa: CASSQVPYTEAFF

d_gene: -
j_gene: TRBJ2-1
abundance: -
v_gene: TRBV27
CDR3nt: TGTGCCAGCAGCGGCCTAGCTCCCGTAGCCTACAATGAGCAGTTCTTC
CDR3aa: CASSGLAPVAYNEQFF

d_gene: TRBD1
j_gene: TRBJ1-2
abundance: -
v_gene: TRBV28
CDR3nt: TGTGCCAGCGGGACAGGGTCTGAAGGAAACTATGGCTACACCTTC
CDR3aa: CASGTGSEGNYGYTF

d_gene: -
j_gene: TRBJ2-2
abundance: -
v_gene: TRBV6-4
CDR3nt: TGTGCCAGCAGTGACTCGGGGACGGGGGAGCTGTTTTTT
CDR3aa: CASSDSGTGELFF

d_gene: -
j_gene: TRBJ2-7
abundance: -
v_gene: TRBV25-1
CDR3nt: TGTGCCAGCAGTGGACGGACGCCGCCCTACGAGCAGTACTTC
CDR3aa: CASSGRTPPYEQYF

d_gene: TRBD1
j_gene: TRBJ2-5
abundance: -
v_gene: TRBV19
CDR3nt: TGTGCCAGTAGACGGTCTCTACAGGGGGCAGAGACCCAGTACTTC
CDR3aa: CASRRSLQGAETQYF

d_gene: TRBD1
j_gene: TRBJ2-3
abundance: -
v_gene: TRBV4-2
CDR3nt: TGTGCCAGCAGCCGACAGGGCGGAGATACGCAGTATTTT
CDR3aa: CASSRQGGDTQYF

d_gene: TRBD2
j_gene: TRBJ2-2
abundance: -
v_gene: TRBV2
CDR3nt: TGTGCCTCCCATCCCAGCGGACTAGCGTCCGGGGAGCTGTTTTTT
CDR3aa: CASHPSGLASGELFF

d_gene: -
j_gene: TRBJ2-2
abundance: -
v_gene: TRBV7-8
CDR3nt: TGTGCCAGCAGCTCCTTGGCCGGGGAGCTGTTTTTT
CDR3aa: CASSSLAGELFF

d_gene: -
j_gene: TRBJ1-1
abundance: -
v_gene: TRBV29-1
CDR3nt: TGCAGCGTTGATGGTCTCCCGGGGACTGAAGCTTTCTTT
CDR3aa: CSVDGLPGTEAFF

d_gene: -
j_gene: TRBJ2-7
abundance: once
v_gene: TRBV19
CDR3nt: TGTGCCAGTAGTGGTAGGGCCTCGGTACAGTACTTC
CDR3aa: CASSGRASVQYF

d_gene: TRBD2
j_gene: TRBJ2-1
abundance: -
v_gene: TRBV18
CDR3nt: TGTGCCAGCTCCCCACTAGCGCTCAATGAGCAGTTCTTC
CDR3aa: CASSPLALNEQFF

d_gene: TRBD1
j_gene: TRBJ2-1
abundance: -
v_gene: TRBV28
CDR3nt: TGTGCCAGCAGTCCGACAGGGGGCACCCGAAGCTCCTACAATGAGCAGTTCTTC
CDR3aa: CASSPTGGTRSSYNEQFF

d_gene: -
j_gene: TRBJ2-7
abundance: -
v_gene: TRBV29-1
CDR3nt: TGCAGCGTTGAACTTGGGGGCCGGGATGGCTACGAGCAGTACTTC
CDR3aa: CSVELGGRDGYEQYF

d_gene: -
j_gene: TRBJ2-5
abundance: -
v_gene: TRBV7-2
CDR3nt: TGTGCCAGCAGCTTAGCTCTCCGGGAGACCCAGTACTTC
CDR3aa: CASSLALRETQYF

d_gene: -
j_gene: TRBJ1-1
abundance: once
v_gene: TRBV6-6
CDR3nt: TGTGCCAGCAATGGGGGGAACCCCAACACTGAAGCTTTCTTT
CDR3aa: CASNGGNPNTEAFF

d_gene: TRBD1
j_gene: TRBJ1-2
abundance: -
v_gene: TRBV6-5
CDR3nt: TGTGCCAGCAGTTACTGGGGGGGACAGGGGGTGCATGGCTACACCTTC
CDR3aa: CASSYWGGQGVHGYTF

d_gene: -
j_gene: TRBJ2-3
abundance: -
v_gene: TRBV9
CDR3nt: TGTGCCAGCAGCGTAGAAGGGAGTGGGAGCACAGATACGCAGTATTTT
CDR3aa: CASSVEGSGSTDTQYF

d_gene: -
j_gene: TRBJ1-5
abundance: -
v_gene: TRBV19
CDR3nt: TGTGCCAGTAGTAGAGACAGCGGAATCCCCGTTTATAGCAATCAGCCCCAGCATTTT
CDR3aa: CASSRDSGIPVYSNQPQHF

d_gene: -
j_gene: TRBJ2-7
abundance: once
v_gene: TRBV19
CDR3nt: TGTGCCAGTAGTATATCGAACAAGTCTCCGCTCTACGAGCAGTACTTC
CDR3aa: CASSISNKSPLYEQYF

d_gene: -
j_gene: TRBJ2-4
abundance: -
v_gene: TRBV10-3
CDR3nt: TGTGCCATCAGTGACTCGCAGTCAGCCAAAAACATTCAGTACTTC
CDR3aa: CAISDSQSAKNIQYF

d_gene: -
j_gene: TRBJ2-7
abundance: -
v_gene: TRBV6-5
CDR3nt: TGTGCCAGCAAAGGCCAGCAGGATTCCTACGAGCAGTACTTC
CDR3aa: CASKGQQDSYEQYF

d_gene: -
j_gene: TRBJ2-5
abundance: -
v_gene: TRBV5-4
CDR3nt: TGTGCCAGCAGCCCGGAATCCTATGGTACCCAGTACTTC
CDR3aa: CASSPESYGTQYF

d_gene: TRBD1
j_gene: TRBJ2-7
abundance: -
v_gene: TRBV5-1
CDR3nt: TGCGCCAGCAGCCCGACAGGGTCTAGCTACGAGCAGTACTTC
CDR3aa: CASSPTGSSYEQYF

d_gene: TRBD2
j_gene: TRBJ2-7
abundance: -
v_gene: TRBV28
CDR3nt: TGTGCCAGCAGTTTATCCCCGGGACTAGCGGGAGGGAGGGGTAAGGCCTACGAGCAGTACTTC
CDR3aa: CASSLSPGLAGGRGKAYEQYF

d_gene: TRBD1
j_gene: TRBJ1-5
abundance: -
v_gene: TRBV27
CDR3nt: TGTGCCAGCAGCCAAACCGGGACAGCTCGCAATCAGCCCCAGCATTTT
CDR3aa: CASSQTGTARNQPQHF

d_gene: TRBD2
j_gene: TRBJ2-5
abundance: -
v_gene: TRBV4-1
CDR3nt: TGCGCCAGCAGCCTCATGACTAGCGGGAGACTCCCAGAGACCCAGTACTTC
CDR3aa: CASSLMTSGRLPETQYF

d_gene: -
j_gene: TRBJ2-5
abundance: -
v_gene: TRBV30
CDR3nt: TGTGCCTGGGGACCTCTAGGCCGGGAGACCCAGTACTTC
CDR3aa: CAWGPLGRETQYF

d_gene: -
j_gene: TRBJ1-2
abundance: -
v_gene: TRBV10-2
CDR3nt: TGCGCCAGCAGTGAGTCAATTGGGGACGGCTACACCTTC
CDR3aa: CASSESIGDGYTF

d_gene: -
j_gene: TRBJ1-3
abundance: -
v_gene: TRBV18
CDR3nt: TGTGCCAGCTCACCAATTGGGGATTATGGAAACACCATATATTTT
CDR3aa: CASSPIGDYGNTIYF

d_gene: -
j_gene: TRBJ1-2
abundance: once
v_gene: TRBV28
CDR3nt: TGTGCCAGCAGTCCACTGAAGACAGCTAACTATGGCTACACCTTC
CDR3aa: CASSPLKTANYGYTF

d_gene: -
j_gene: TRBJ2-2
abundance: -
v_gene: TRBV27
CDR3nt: TGTGCCAGCAGTTGGGCATGGGAAGGGGACACCGGGGAGCTGTTTTTT
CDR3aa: CASSWAWEGDTGELFF

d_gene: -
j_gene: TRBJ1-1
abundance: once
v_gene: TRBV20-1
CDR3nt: TGCAGTGCTAGAGCTGAAGAAGCTTTCTTT
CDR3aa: CSARAEEAFF